Given below is one T cell receptor (beta chain) in context. Its antigen is undetermined. Libraries were prepared by immunoSEQ multiplex PCR; TCRdb keeps only in-frame clonotypes and omits some of them. The top ten clones hold approximately 2.9% of a sample with 100,000 or so clones, just over 90% of them seen once. The data derive from a study of PD-1 blockade in classical Hodgkin lymphoma. Broader study findings: Newly diagnosed patients reportedly had lower baseline TCR diversity than healthy donors.

The germline gives CDR1 MRHNA, CDR2 SNTAGT. Between the trimmed V and J ends, which lost 6 bases and 5 bases, there was a span of 17 bases. CDR3 size: 15 residues. Time point indicated: cycle 4 day 1 (C4D1), after five to seven weeks of nivolumab. No patient escaped relapse after autologous stem cell transplantation, and brentuximab vedotin exposure varied. V and J are TRBV6-4 and TRBJ1-5; D unclear. Specimen: peripheral blood mononuclear cells (PBMCs), collected before the fourth cycle of nivolumab. The clonotype comes from a human donor with classical Hodgkin lymphoma. Here the CDR3 reads CASRETPRRYQPQHF. For the CDR3, the DNA is TGTGCCAGCAGGGAGACGCCCCGGCGGTATCAGCCCCAGCATTTT.